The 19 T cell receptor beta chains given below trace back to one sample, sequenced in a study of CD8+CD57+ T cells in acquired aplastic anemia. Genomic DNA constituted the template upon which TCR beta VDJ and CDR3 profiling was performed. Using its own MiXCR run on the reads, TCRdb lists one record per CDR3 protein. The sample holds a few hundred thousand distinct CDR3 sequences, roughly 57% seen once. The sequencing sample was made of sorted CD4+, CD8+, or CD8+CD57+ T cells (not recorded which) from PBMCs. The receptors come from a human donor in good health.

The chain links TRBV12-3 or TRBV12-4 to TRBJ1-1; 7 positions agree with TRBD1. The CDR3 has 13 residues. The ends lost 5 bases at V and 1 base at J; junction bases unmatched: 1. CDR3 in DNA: TGTGCCAGCAGTCACAGGGGGAACACTGAAGCTTTCTTT. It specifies CASSHRGNTEAFF.

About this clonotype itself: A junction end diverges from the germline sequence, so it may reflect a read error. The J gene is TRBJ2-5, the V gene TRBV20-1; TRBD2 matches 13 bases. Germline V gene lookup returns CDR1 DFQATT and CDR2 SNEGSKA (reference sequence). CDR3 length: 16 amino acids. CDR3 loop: CSARDPGTSGDETRYF. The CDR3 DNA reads TGCAGTGCTAGGGACCCCGGGACTAGCGGGGATGAGACCCGGTACTTC.

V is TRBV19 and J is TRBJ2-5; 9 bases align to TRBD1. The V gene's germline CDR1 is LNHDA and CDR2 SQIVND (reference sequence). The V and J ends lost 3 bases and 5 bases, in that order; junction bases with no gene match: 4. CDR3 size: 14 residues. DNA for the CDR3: TGTGCCAGTAGTATTGGGACAGGGCTGGAGACCCAGTACTTC. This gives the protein CASSIGTGLETQYF.

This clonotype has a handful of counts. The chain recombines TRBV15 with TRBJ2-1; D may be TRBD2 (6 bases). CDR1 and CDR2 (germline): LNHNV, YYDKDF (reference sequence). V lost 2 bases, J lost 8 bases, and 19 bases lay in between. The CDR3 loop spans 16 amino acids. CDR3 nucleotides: TGTGCCACCAGCAGACACTCTAGCGTCCAGTGGGATGAGCAGTTCTTC. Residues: CATSRHSSVQWDEQFF.

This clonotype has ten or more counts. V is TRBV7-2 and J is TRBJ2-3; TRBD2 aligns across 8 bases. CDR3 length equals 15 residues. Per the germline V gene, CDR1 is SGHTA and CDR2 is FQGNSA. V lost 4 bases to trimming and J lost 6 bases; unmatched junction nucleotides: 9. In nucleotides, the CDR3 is TGTGCCAGCAGCTCCGCCTATAGCGGGGTCGATACGCAGTATTTT. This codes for CASSSAYSGVDTQYF. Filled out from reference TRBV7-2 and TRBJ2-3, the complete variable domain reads GAGVSQSPSNKVTEKGKDVELRCDPISGHTALYWYRQSLGQGLEFLIYFQGNSAPDKSGLPSDRFSAERTGGSVSTLTIQRTQQEDSAVYLCASSSAYSGVDTQYFGPGTRLTVL.

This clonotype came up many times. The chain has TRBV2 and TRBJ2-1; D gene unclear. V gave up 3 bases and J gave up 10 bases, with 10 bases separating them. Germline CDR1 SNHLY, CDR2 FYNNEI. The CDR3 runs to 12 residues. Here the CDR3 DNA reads TGTGCCAGCAGTGACCCGTGGGGAGAGCAGTTCTTC. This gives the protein CASSDPWGEQFF.

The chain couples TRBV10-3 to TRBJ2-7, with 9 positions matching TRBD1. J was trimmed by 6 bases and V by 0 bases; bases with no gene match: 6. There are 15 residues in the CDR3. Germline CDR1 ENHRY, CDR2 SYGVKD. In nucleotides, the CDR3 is TGTGCCATCAGTGAGTCGGGACAGGGTAATCCCGAGCAGTACTTC. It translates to CAISESGQGNPEQYF.

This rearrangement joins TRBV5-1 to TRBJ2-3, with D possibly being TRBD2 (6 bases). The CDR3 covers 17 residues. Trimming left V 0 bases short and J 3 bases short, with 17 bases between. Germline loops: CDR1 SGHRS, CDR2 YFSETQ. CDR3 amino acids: CASSLGSGGNPTDTQYF. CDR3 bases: TGCGCCAGCAGCTTGGGTTCGGGCGGGAACCCAACAGATACGCAGTATTTT.

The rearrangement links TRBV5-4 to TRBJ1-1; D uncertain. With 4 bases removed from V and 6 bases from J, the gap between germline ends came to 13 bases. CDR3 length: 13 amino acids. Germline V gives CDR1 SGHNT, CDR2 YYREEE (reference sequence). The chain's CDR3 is CASSPWEGSEAFF. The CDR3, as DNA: TGTGCCAGCAGCCCTTGGGAAGGCTCTGAAGCTTTCTTT.

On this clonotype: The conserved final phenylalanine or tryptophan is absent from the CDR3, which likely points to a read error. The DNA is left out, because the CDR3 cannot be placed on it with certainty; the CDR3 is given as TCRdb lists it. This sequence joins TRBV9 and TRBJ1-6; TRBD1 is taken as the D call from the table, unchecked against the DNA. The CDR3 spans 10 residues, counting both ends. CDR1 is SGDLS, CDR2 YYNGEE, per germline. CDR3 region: CASSVDEGAS.

CDR3 protein: CASSFDSANSPLHF. For the CDR3, the DNA is TGTGCCAGCAGCTTCGACAGTGCTAATTCACCCCTCCACTTT. The rearrangement joins TRBV7-2 to TRBJ1-6; tentative D call: TRBD1 (5 bases). This CDR3 has 14 residues. Germline assignment: CDR1 SGHTA and CDR2 FQGNSA. Deletions cut 3 bases from V and 6 bases from J, with 9 bases between.

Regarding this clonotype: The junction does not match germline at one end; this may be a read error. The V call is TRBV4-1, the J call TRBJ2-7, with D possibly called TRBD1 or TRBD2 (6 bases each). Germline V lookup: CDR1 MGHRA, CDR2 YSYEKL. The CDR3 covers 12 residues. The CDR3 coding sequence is TGTGCCAGCAGCCAAGGGGGGCGCGAGCAGTACTTC. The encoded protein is CASSQGGREQYF.

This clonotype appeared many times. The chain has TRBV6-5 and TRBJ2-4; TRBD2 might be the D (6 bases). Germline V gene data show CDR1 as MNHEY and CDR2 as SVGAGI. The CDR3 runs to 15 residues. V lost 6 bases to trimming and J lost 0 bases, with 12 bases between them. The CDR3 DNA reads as TGTGCCAGCAGGGAGGGGACGACAGCCAAAAACATTCAGTACTTC. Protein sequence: CASREGTTAKNIQYF.

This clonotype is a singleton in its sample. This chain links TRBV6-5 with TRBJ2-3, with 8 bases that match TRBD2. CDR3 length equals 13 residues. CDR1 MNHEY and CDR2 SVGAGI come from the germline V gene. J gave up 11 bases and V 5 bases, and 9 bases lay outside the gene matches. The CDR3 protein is CASSLASSGGQYF. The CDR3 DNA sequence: TGTGCCAGCAGTCTCGCCAGCAGCGGGGGGCAGTATTTT.

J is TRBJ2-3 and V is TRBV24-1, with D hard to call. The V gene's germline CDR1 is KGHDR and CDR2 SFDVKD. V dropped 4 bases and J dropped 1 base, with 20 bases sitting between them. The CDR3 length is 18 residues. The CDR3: CATSDPGGTRGGTDTQYF. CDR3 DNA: TGTGCCACCAGTGACCCCGGTGGCACGCGAGGAGGCACAGATACGCAGTATTTT.

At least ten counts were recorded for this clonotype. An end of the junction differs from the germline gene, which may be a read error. The CDR3 region is CASSPSGQGSLADF. DNA of the CDR3: TGTGCCAGCAGTCCTTCAGGACAGGGTAGCCTTGCGGACTTC. This sequence joins TRBV12-3 or TRBV12-4 and TRBJ2-7; 8 nucleotides line up with TRBD1. CDR3 size: 14 residues.

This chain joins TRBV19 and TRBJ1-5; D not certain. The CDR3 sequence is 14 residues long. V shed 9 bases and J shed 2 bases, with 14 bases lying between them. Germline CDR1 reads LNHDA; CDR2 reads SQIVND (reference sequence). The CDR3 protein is CASAYSFGNQPQHF. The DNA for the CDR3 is TGTGCCAGCGCTTACAGCTTCGGCAATCAGCCCCAGCATTTT.

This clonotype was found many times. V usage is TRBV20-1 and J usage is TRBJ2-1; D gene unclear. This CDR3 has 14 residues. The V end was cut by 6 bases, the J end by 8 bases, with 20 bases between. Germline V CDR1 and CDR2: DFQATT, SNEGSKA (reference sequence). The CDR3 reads CSAISTSAPYEQFF. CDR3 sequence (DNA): TGCAGTGCAATATCGACATCAGCCCCATATGAGCAGTTCTTC.

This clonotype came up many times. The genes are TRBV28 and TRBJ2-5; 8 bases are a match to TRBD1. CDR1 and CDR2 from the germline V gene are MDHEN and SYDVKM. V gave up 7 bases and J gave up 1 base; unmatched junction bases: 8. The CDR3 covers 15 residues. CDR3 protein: CASTPLGQGQETQYF. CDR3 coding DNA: TGTGCCAGCACCCCGCTAGGACAGGGCCAAGAGACCCAGTACTTC.